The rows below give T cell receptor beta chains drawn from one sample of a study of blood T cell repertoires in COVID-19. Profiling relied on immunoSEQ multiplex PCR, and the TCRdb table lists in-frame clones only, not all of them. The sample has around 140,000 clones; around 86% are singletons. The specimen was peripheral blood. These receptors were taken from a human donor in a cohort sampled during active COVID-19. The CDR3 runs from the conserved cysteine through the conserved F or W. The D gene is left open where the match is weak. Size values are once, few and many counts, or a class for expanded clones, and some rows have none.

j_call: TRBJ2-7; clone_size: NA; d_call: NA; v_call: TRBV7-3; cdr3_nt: TGTGCCAGCAGCTTTAGGCCGGGGGACGGGCAGTACTTC; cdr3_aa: CASSFRPGDGQYF
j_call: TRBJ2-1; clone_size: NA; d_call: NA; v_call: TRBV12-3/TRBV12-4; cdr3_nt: TGTGCCAGCAACTCACTACAGGGTAAGCAGTTCTTC; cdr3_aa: CASNSLQGKQFF
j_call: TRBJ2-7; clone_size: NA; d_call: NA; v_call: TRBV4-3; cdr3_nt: TGCGCCAGCAGCCAAGACCCAACAGGAAGATACTACGAGCAGTACTTC; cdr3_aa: CASSQDPTGRYYEQYF
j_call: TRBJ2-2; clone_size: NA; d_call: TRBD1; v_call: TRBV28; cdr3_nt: TGTGCCAGCAGTTTATATGTACAGGGGACCGGGGAGCTGTTTTTT; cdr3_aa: CASSLYVQGTGELFF
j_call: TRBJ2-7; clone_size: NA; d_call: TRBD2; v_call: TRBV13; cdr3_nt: TGTGCCAGCAGCTTATTCGCGGGAGGCGAGCAGTACTTC; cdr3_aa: CASSLFAGGEQYF
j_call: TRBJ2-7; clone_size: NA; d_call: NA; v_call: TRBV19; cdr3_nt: TGTGCCAGTAGGACCAGGGGGGACACTGCCTACGAGCAGTACTTC; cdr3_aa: CASRTRGDTAYEQYF
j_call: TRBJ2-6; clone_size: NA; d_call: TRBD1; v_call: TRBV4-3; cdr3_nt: TGCGCCAGCAGCCACGGACAGGAATCTGGGGCCAACGTCCTGACTTTC; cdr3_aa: CASSHGQESGANVLTF
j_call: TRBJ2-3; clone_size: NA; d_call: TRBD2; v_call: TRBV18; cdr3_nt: TGTGCCAGCTCACCCCGACTAGCGGGGAGCACAGATACGCAGTATTTT; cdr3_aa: CASSPRLAGSTDTQYF
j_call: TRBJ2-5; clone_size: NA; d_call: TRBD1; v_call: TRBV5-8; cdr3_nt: TGTGCCAGCAGCTTGGCTTACAGGGGTTCGGAGACCCAGTACTTC; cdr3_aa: CASSLAYRGSETQYF
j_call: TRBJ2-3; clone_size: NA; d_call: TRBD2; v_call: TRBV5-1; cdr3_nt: TGCGCCAGCAGCTTGGGCCTAGCGGGAGCCGCGGATACGCAGTATTTT; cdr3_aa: CASSLGLAGAADTQYF
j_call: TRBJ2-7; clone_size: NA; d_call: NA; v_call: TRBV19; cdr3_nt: TGTGCCAGTAGTATAACCGGGACACTCTCCTACGAGCAGTACTTC; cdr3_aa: CASSITGTLSYEQYF
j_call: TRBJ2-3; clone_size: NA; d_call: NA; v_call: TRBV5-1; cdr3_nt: TGCGCCAGCAGCGGCAATTTAGCGACAGATACGCAGTATTTT; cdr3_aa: CASSGNLATDTQYF
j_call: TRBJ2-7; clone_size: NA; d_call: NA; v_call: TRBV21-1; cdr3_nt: TGTGCCAGCAACCTAACACCCCCCAGGAGGACGGGGTGCGAGCAGTACTTC; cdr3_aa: CASNLTPPRRTGCEQYF
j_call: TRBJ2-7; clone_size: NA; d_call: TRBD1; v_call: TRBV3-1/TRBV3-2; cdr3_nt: TGTGCCAGCAGCCAGGCCCACAGGGGCTCCTACGAGCAGTACTTC; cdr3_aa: CASSQAHRGSYEQYF
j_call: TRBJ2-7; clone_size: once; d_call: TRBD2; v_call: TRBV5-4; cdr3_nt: TGTGCCAGCAGCCGGGGACTAGGGGTCTACGAGCAGTACTTC; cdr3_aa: CASSRGLGVYEQYF
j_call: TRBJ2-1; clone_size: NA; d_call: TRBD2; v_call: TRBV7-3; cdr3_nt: TGTGCCAGCAGCTCTTATCCGACTAGCGCCTCCTACAATGAGCAGTTCTTC; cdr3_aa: CASSSYPTSASYNEQFF
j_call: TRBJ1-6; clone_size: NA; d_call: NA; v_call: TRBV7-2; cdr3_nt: TGTGCCAGCAGCTTGCAGGGTAACCCCCCCAATTCACCCCTCCACTTT; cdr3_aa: CASSLQGNPPNSPLHF
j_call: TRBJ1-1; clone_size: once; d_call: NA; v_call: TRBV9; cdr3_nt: TGTGCCAGCAGCGCCCGGGACAAGAACACTGAAGCTTTCTTT; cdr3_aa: CASSARDKNTEAFF
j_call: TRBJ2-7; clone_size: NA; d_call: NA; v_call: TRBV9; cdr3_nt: TGTGCCAGCAGCGTAGAGGACATCTCCTACGAGCAGTACTTC; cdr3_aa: CASSVEDISYEQYF
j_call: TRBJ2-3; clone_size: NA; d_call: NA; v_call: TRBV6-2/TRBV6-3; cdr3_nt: TGTGCCAGCAGTTACCACTTCGAGAATAGCGGATACACAGATACGCAGTATTTT; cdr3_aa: CASSYHFENSGYTDTQYF
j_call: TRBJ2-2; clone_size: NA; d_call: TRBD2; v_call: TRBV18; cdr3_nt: TGTGCCAGCTCACCCTACGTAGCGGGAGTAGCAGCCGGGGAGCTGTTTTTT; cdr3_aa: CASSPYVAGVAAGELFF
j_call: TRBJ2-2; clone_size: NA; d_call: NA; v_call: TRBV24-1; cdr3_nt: TGTGCCACCAGTGGATCAAGGGGCCCCACCGGGGAGCTGTTTTTT; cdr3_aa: CATSGSRGPTGELFF
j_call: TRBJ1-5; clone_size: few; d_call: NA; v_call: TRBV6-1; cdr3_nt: TGTGCCAGCAGTGACAGGGATAGCAATCAGCCCCAGCATTTT; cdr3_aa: CASSDRDSNQPQHF